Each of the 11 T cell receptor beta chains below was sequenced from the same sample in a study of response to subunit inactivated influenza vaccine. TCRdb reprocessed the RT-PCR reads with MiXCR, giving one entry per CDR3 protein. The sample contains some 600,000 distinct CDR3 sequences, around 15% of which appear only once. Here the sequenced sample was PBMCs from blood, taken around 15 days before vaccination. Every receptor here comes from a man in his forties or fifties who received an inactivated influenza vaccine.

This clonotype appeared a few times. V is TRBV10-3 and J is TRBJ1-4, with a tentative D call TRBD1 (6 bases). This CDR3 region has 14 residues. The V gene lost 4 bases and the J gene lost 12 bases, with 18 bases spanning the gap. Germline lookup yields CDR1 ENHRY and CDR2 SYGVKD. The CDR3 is CAISADRELGELFF. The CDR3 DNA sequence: TGTGCCATCAGTGCGGACAGAGAACTCGGGGAACTGTTTTTT.

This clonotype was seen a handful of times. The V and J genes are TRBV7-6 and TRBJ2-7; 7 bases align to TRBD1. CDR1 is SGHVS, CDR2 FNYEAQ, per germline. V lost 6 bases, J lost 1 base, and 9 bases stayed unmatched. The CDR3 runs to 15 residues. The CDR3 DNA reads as TGTGCCAGCAGTCATGGGACAGACTTTTCCTACGAGCAGTACTTC. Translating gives CASSHGTDFSYEQYF.

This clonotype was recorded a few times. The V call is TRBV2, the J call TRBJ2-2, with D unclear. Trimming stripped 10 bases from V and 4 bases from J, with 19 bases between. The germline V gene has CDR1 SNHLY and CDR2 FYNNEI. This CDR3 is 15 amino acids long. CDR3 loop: CAIPLGVGTTGELFF. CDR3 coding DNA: TGTGCCATCCCGTTGGGCGTCGGCACCACCGGGGAGCTGTTTTTT. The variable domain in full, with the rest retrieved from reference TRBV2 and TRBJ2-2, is EPEVTQTPSHQVTQMGQEVILRCVPISNHLYFYWYRQILGQKVEFLVSFYNNEISEKSEIFDDQFSVERPDGSNFTLKIRSTKLEDSAMYFCAIPLGVGTTGELFFGEGSRLTVL.

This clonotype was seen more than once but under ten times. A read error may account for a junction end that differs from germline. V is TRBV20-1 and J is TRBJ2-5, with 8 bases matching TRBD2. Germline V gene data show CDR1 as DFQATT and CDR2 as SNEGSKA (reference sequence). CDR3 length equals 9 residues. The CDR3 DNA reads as TGCAGTGCACCGGGACTAGGGGTCTTC. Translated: CSAPGLGVF.

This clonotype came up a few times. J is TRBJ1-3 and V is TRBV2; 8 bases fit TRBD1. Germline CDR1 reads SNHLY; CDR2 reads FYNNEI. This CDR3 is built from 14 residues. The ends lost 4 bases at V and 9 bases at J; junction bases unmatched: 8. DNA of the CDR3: TGTGCCAGCAGTGGAGGACAGGGATCGGGCACCATATATTTT. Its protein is CASSGGQGSGTIYF. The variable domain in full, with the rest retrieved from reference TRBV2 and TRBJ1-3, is EPEVTQTPSHQVTQMGQEVILRCVPISNHLYFYWYRQILGQKVEFLVSFYNNEISEKSEIFDDQFSVERPDGSNFTLKIRSTKLEDSAMYFCASSGGQGSGTIYFGEGSWLTVV.

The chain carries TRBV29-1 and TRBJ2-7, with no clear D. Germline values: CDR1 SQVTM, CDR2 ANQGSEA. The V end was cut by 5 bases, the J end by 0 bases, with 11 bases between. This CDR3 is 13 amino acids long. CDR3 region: CSVRDWSSYEQYF. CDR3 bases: TGCAGCGTTCGCGACTGGAGCTCCTACGAGCAGTACTTC.

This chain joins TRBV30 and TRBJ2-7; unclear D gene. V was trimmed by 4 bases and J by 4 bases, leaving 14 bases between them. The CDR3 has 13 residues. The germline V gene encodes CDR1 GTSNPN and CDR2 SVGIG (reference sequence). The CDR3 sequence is CAWTDEKGYEQYF. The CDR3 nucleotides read TGTGCCTGGACGGACGAGAAAGGTTACGAGCAGTACTTC.

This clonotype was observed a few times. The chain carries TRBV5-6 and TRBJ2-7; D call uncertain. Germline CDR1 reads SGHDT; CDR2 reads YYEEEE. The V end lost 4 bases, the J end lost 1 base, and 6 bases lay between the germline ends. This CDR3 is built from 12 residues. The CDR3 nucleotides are TGTGCCAGCAGCAAGCCTTCCTACGAGCAGTACTTC. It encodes CASSKPSYEQYF.

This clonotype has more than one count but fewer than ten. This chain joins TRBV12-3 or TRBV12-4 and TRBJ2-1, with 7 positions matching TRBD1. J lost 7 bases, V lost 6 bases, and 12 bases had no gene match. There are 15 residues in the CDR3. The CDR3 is CASSFGYRGGNEQFF. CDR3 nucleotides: TGTGCCAGCAGCTTCGGATACAGGGGCGGGAATGAGCAGTTCTTC.

The CDR3 bases are TGCAGTGCTAGAAGGTCGGGGACCTACGAGCAGTACTTC. Translated: CSARRSGTYEQYF. The chain employs TRBV20-1 and TRBJ2-7, with D tentatively TRBD2 (5 bases). Germline lookup yields CDR1 DFQATT and CDR2 SNEGSKA (reference sequence). Trimming cost V 2 bases and J 2 bases, with 10 bases left between them. The CDR3 loop spans 13 amino acids.

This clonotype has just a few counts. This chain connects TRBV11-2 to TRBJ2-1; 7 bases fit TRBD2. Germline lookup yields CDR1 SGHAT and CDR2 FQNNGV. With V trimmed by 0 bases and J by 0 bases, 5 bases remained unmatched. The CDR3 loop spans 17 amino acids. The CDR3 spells CASSLDGGGGSYNEQFF. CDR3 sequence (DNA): TGTGCCAGCAGCTTAGACGGTGGGGGGGGCTCCTACAATGAGCAGTTCTTC.